Listed here are 17 T cell receptor beta chains from one sample, sequenced in a study of shared clonotypes between healthy human individuals. Clones were sequenced by immunoSEQ multiplex PCR, and TCRdb holds only the in-frame ones, with some missing. The data show some 2.3 million clones, just over 90% seen once. Sequences were obtained from naive CD4+ T cells from PBMCs. Subset in this sample: CD45RA+ positively selected. The source of these receptors is a man between 18 and 29 years old in good health. Some clones in this sample may be carry-over from other donors' samples.

The gene calls are TRBV6-5 and TRBJ1-1, with 12 bases lining up with TRBD1. The CDR3 covers 16 residues. V shed 1 base, J shed 5 bases, and the junction held 5 bases outside the gene matches. Looked up from germline, CDR1 is MNHEY and CDR2 is SVGAGI. CDR3: CASSYWGQGARTEAFF. DNA of the CDR3: TGTGCCAGCAGTTACTGGGGACAGGGGGCGCGTACTGAAGCTTTCTTT.

The chain combines TRBV10-3 with TRBJ1-2, with 9 bases aligning to TRBD1. J was trimmed by 2 bases and V by 0 bases; bases with no gene match: 4. CDR1 ENHRY and CDR2 SYGVKD come from the germline V gene. This CDR3 contains 16 residues. The CDR3 sequence: CAISESKGTGNYGYTF. In nucleotides, the CDR3 is TGTGCCATCAGTGAGTCGAAGGGGACAGGGAACTATGGCTACACCTTC.

About this clone itself: Other DNA variants within this sample encode the same CDR3. The chain employs TRBV29-1 and TRBJ1-1; no reliable D call. Looked up from germline, CDR1 is SQVTM and CDR2 is ANQGSEA. V lost 6 bases, J lost 0 bases, and 11 bases lay in between. The CDR3 loop spans 13 amino acids. Written as DNA, the CDR3 is TGCAGCGTCGACGGGAGTATGAACACTGAAGCTTTCTTT. Amino acids: CSVDGSMNTEAFF.

This chain joins TRBV9 and TRBJ2-2; D not certain. Trimming removed 1 base from V and 6 bases from J, with 13 bases in between. Germline lookup yields CDR1 SGDLS and CDR2 YYNGEE. This CDR3 has 15 amino acids. CDR3 in amino acids: CASSVQGSAAGELFF. The CDR3 nucleotides are TGTGCCAGCAGCGTACAAGGGTCCGCTGCCGGGGAGCTGTTTTTT.

The chain carries TRBV4-3 and TRBJ2-2, with 10 bases identical to TRBD2. J lost 4 bases, V lost 2 bases, and 10 bases had no gene match. CDR3 size: 18 residues. Germline loops: CDR1 LGHNA, CDR2 YSLEER. CDR3 amino acids: CASSQNGPTSGLTGELFF. The DNA for the CDR3 is TGCGCCAGCAGCCAAAACGGCCCGACTAGCGGGCTCACCGGGGAGCTGTTTTTT.

The V and J genes are TRBV5-1 and TRBJ1-1; the D gene is possibly TRBD1 (6 bases). The CDR3 spans 17 residues. From germline, CDR1 is SGHRS and CDR2 YFSETQ. V shed 5 bases and J shed 6 bases, with 26 bases lying between them. The DNA of the CDR3 is TGCGCCAGCAGGGGTCCCGGGACACCAGACGCTACTTCTGAAGCTTTCTTT. Protein product: CASRGPGTPDATSEAFF.

The chain combines TRBV5-6 with TRBJ2-1; D is tentatively TRBD1 or TRBD2 (5 bases each). V dropped 3 bases and J dropped 7 bases, with 11 bases sitting between them. Germline V lookup: CDR1 SGHDT, CDR2 YYEEEE. CDR3 length equals 13 residues. The CDR3 nucleotides read TGTGCCAGCAGCTCCGGGACGATTAATGAGCAGTTCTTC. It encodes CASSSGTINEQFF.

V usage is TRBV6-5 and J usage is TRBJ2-5; D is perhaps TRBD2 (6 bases). The V end lost 5 bases, the J end lost 7 bases, and 20 bases lay between the germline ends. The CDR3 loop spans 15 amino acids. Germline-derived CDR1 and CDR2 are MNHEY and SVGAGI. CDR3 DNA sequence: TGTGCCAGCAGTGTCGGGGCGACCATGCGGGGGACCCAGTACTTC. This sequence encodes CASSVGATMRGTQYF.

This clone was seen a single time. The J gene is TRBJ1-1, the V gene TRBV5-1, with unresolved D. With 4 bases removed from V and 1 base from J, the gap between germline ends came to 11 bases. CDR1 SGHRS and CDR2 YFSETQ come from the germline V gene. The length of the CDR3 is 14 residues. CDR3 sequence: CASSPLPGNTEAFF. Here the CDR3 DNA reads TGCGCCAGCAGCCCACTCCCTGGGAACACTGAAGCTTTCTTT.

As regards this clone: The same CDR3 also results from other DNA sequences found in this sample. This sequence joins TRBV9 and TRBJ2-3; 10 bases are shared with TRBD2. Germline CDR1 is SGDLS and CDR2 is YYNGEE. The CDR3 is 16 residues long. J was trimmed by 3 bases and V by 0 bases; bases with no gene match: 4. The CDR3: CASSVVASGSTDTQYF. CDR3 coding DNA: TGTGCCAGCAGCGTAGTAGCTAGCGGGAGTACAGATACGCAGTATTTT.

The CDR3 nucleotides are TGTGCCAGCTTGAGGGAGGTCCTGCAAGAGACCCAGTACTTC. Translation: CASLREVLQETQYF. This chain uses TRBV2 with TRBJ2-5, with TRBD2 as a possible D gene (6 bases). The V gene lost 8 bases and the J gene lost 2 bases, with 15 bases spanning the gap. Germline lookup yields CDR1 SNHLY and CDR2 FYNNEI. The CDR3 spans 14 residues.

J is TRBJ2-3 and V is TRBV27; 11 bases map to TRBD2. V shed 4 bases and J 2 bases; nucleotides not matched to a gene: 5. The CDR3 contains 16 residues. Per germline, CDR1 MNHEY and CDR2 SMNVEV (reference sequence). Here the CDR3 DNA reads TGTGCCAGCAGTTCCTTAGCGGGAGGGCTCACAGATACGCAGTATTTT. Translated, it gives CASSSLAGGLTDTQYF.

A note on this clone: A junction boundary mismatches the germline segment, possibly from a read error. The genes are TRBV4-3 and TRBJ2-2; 7 nucleotides line up with TRBD2. The germline CDR1 and CDR2 sequences are LGHNA and YSLEER. The CDR3 spans 16 residues. The CDR3 sequence: CASSPSTSRYTGELLF. The CDR3 DNA reads TGCGCCAGCAGCCCCTCGACTAGCCGATACACCGGGGAGCTGCTTTTT.

The chain is built from TRBV7-9 and TRBJ1-2, with D perhaps TRBD1 (5 bases). Trimming removed 5 bases at V and 7 bases at J, with 17 bases between. The V gene's germline CDR1 is SEHNR and CDR2 FQNEAQ (reference sequence). This CDR3 spans 14 amino acids. CDR3 in amino acids: CASSPVGQGPGYTF. CDR3 in DNA: TGTGCCAGCAGCCCAGTTGGGCAGGGCCCTGGCTACACCTTC.

The chain is built from TRBV19 and TRBJ2-7, with D unresolved. CDR3 size: 14 residues. V dropped 7 bases and J dropped 2 bases, with 15 bases sitting between them. The germline V gene has CDR1 LNHDA and CDR2 SQIVND (reference sequence). The CDR3 loop is CASTALEAPYEQYF. CDR3 coding DNA: TGTGCCAGTACCGCCCTAGAGGCCCCCTACGAGCAGTACTTC.

V gene TRBV29-1 combines with J gene TRBJ1-2; 12 bases agree with TRBD1. V dropped 2 bases and J dropped 2; count of bases not matched to a gene: 12. Germline values: CDR1 SQVTM, CDR2 ANQGSEA. The CDR3 is made up of 18 amino acids. CDR3 sequence reads: CSVEHWSGTGGTNYGYTF. The CDR3 bases are TGCAGCGTTGAACATTGGAGTGGGACAGGGGGCACGAACTATGGCTACACCTTC.

This clone was observed once. The DNA of the CDR3 is TGCAGCGTTCCATATGGGGGGCGAGATGAGCAGTTCTTC. Residues: CSVPYGGRDEQFF. This rearrangement joins TRBV29-1 to TRBJ2-1; D could derive from TRBD1 or TRBD2 (6 bases each). V dropped 5 bases and J dropped 8 bases, with 16 bases sitting between them. This CDR3 contains 13 residues. From germline, CDR1 is SQVTM and CDR2 ANQGSEA.